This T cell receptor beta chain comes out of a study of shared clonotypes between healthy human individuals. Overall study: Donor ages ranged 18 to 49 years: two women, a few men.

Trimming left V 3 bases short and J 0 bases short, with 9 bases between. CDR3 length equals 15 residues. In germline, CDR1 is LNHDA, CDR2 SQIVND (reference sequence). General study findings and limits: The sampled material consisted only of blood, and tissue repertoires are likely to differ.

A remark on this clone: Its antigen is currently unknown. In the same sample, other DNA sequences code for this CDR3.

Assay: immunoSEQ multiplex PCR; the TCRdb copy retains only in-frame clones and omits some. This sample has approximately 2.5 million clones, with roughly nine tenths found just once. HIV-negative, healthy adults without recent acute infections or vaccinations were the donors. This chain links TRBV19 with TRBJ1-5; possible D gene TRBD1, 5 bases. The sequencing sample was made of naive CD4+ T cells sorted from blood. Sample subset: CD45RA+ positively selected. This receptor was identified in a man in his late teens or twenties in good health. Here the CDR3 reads CASSIGGTSNQPQHF. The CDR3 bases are TGTGCCAGTAGTATTGGGGGGACTAGCAATCAGCCCCAGCATTTT.